This T cell receptor (beta chain) stems from a study of T cells expressing NK-cell markers. About the research overall: According to the study, TCR beta repertoires originated from sorted CD3+CD56+NKG2C+, CD3+CD56+NKG2C- and CD3+CD56-NKG2C+ T cells.

The CDR3 is made up of 15 amino acids. Germline V gives CDR1 LGHNA, CDR2 YSLEER. TCRdb reprocessed the 5' RACE reads, keeping one entry per CDR3 protein, no DNA. The sample holds 550,000 or so distinct CDR3 sequences. This clonotype was obtained from a young man in good health. Input material: blood T cells: a sorted CD56 or NKG2C T cell subset, CD4+ or CD8+ T cells, or bulk PBMC T cells (not recorded which). The chain couples TRBV4-3 to TRBJ2-5; TCRdb proposes TRBD2, but this gene call is untestable without DNA. This chain's CDR3 is CASSQGTSEQETQYF.